One and the same sample provided the 9 T cell receptor beta chains below, sequenced in a study of cytomegalovirus exposure and HLA in healthy donors. It was with 60 Vbeta and 13 Jbeta primers that the PCR ran. Data came from immunoSEQ multiplex PCR; TCRdb stores just in-frame clones and leaves some out. In the table there are roughly 150,000 clones, around 85% of which are singletons. Sequenced: PBMCs. The receptors stem from a man between 50 and 59 years old in good health and CMV-seropositive.

The chain combines TRBV28 with TRBJ2-2; 8 nucleotides line up with TRBD2. The trim removed 4 bases at V and 4 bases at J, leaving 5 bases unmatched. The CDR3 is 15 residues long. The germline gives CDR1 MDHEN, CDR2 SYDVKM. CDR3 coding DNA: TGTGCCAGCAGTTCAGCGGGAGAAGGCACCGGGGAGCTGTTTTTT. Encoded protein: CASSSAGEGTGELFF.

This clone was seen only once. The J gene is TRBJ2-3, the V gene TRBV6-5; TRBD1 agrees at 7 bases. The V gene end was trimmed by 9 bases and the J gene end by 2 bases; junction bases not matched to a gene: 8. In germline, CDR1 is MNHEY, CDR2 SVGAGI. CDR3 length: 14 amino acids. The CDR3 nucleotides read TGTGCCAGTAAGACAGGGCCAAACACAGATACGCAGTATTTT. Translating it yields CASKTGPNTDTQYF.

The rearrangement links TRBV19 to TRBJ2-2; a weak D match, TRBD2 (5 bases). Germline values: CDR1 LNHDA, CDR2 SQIVND (reference sequence). The CDR3 is 14 residues long. The V gene lost 6 bases and the J gene lost 1 base, with 9 bases spanning the gap. The CDR3, as DNA: TGTGCCAGTAGGTCCGGGGTGAACACCGGGGAGCTGTTTTTT. The encoded protein is CASRSGVNTGELFF.

This rearrangement joins TRBV7-2 to TRBJ1-5; 8 bases line up with TRBD1. The CDR3 runs 15 residues. Germline CDR1 SGHTA, CDR2 FQGNSA. The V and J ends lost 5 bases and 4 bases, in that order; junction bases with no gene match: 7. The CDR3 DNA follows: TGTGCCAGCAGCGACTGGACAGGGCGAAATCAGCCCCAGCATTTT. This translates into CASSDWTGRNQPQHF. The full variable domain, in which reference TRBV7-2 and TRBJ1-5 provide the parts outside the CDR3, is GAGVSQSPSNKVTEKGKDVELRCDPISGHTALYWYRQSLGQGLEFLIYFQGNSAPDKSGLPSDRFSAERTGGSVSTLTIQRTQQEDSAVYLCASSDWTGRNQPQHFGDGTRLSIL.

The V gene is TRBV6-5, the J gene TRBJ2-7; D is uncertain. Trimming pared 0 bases from V and 0 bases from J, leaving 9 bases between. Germline V CDR1 and CDR2: MNHEY, SVGAGI. There are 15 residues in the CDR3. CDR3 in amino acids: CASSYSMADSYEQYF. The CDR3 DNA sequence: TGTGCCAGCAGTTACTCGATGGCTGACTCCTACGAGCAGTACTTC.

The chain couples TRBV10-1 to TRBJ2-2; D gene ambiguous. The CDR3 length is 15 residues. V lost 2 bases to trimming and J lost 6 bases, with 13 bases between them. Germline lookup yields CDR1 WNHNN and CDR2 SYGVQD (reference sequence). CDR3: CASSEHSQVSGELFF. DNA for the CDR3: TGCGCCAGCAGTGAGCATAGTCAAGTCTCCGGGGAGCTGTTTTTT.

This chain connects TRBV5-6 to TRBJ2-7; TRBD2 aligns across 7 bases. The CDR3 sequence is 15 residues long. Per germline, CDR1 SGHDT and CDR2 YYEEEE. The ends lost 4 bases at V and 4 bases at J; junction bases unmatched: 11. In nucleotides, the CDR3 is TGTGCCAGCAGCCCCGATCCGGGACTACTATACGAGCAGTACTTC. Its translation is CASSPDPGLLYEQYF.

The rearrangement links TRBV28 to TRBJ2-7; TRBD2 matches at 13 bases. The CDR3 is made up of 16 amino acids. Germline-derived CDR1 and CDR2 are MDHEN and SYDVKM. Unmatched junction bases numbered 11, after V lost 5 bases and J lost 7 bases. The CDR3 spells CASSLGTSGIPGEQYF. As DNA, the CDR3 is TGTGCCAGCAGTCTCGGGACTAGCGGGATCCCCGGAGAGCAGTACTTC.

The chain recombines TRBV6-5 with TRBJ2-1; tentative D call: TRBD2 (5 bases). The CDR3 has 13 residues. Germline lookup yields CDR1 MNHEY and CDR2 SVGAGI. The V and J ends lost 5 bases and 12 bases respectively, with 17 bases between them. CDR3 in amino acids: CASSALGIGRQFF. The CDR3, as DNA: TGTGCCAGCAGTGCCCTGGGGATAGGGAGGCAGTTCTTC.